This T cell receptor (beta chain) was sequenced for a study of cytomegalovirus exposure and HLA in healthy donors. A note on this clone: Its antigen is unidentified.

Study results and caveats: Later analysis found that TCR beta chains associated with HLA were more clonally expanded than other, equally common chains.

60 Vbeta and 13 Jbeta primers were used in PCR. The assay was immunoSEQ multiplex PCR, and TCRdb's table has in-frame clones only and misses some. This sample has 150,000 to 200,000 clones, with around 84% found just once. Donors were ostensibly healthy at sampling, although undocumented immune exposures were probable. V dropped 3 bases and J dropped 5; count of bases not matched to a gene: 11. The length of the CDR3 is 16 residues. CDR1 SGDLS and CDR2 YYNGEE come from the germline V gene. The chain employs TRBV9 and TRBJ1-5; 7 bases match TRBD1. Sample: PBMCs. This sequence was found in a woman younger than 30 in good health and CMV-seronegative. CDR3 amino acids: CASSAFEGAYDQPQHF. The CDR3 DNA reads TGTGCCAGCAGCGCCTTCGAGGGGGCGTATGATCAGCCCCAGCATTTT.